These 17 T cell receptor beta chains were all obtained from the same sample, sequenced in a study of T cells in Graves' hyperthyroidism and ophthalmopathy. TCR beta CDR3 regions were amplified from RNA. The TCR CDR3 first-round RT-PCR relied on the HTBI primer set. A single record per CDR3 protein comes from TCRdb applying MiXCR to the multiplex PCR reads. The table lists roughly 300,000 distinct CDR3 sequences, approximately 26% of them singletons. The sample taken for sequencing was blood. The source of these receptors is a middle-aged man with Graves' hyperthyroidism that later progressed to Graves' ophthalmopathy.

The sample holds many counts of this clonotype. The junction does not match germline at one end; this may be a read error. This chain uses TRBV6-1 with TRBJ1-5, with TRBD1 as a possible D gene (6 bases). This CDR3 spans 13 amino acids. The germline gives CDR1 MNHNS, CDR2 SASEGT. This CDR3 reads CASSEEGVRPQHF. Here the CDR3 DNA reads TGTGCCAGCAGCGAAGAGGGGGTTAGGCCCCAGCATTTT.

This clonotype was seen many times. The V gene is TRBV5-1, the J gene TRBJ1-6, with a weak D call TRBD1 (5 bases). This CDR3 spans 14 amino acids. The germline V gene encodes CDR1 SGHRS and CDR2 YFSETQ. V was clipped by 2 bases and J by 9 bases, with 12 bases between them. This CDR3 reads CASSFLGVGSPLHF. The CDR3 DNA reads TGCGCCAGCAGCTTTCTAGGGGTCGGTTCACCCCTCCACTTT.

There are many counts of this clonotype. J is TRBJ1-1 and V is TRBV14, with D possibly TRBD1 on 5 matching bases. The V end lost 2 bases, the J end lost 1 base, and 8 bases lay between the germline ends. In germline, CDR1 is SGHDN, CDR2 FVKESK. The CDR3 has 14 amino acids. The chain's CDR3 is CASSQFRENTEAFF. CDR3 nucleotides: TGTGCCAGCAGCCAATTCAGGGAGAACACTGAAGCTTTCTTT.

This sequence joins TRBV29-1 and TRBJ1-5, with D perhaps TRBD1 (6 bases). CDR3 length: 14 residues. V was shortened by 4 bases and J by 1 base, with 11 bases between the two germline ends. Germline V gene sequence: CDR1 SQVTM, CDR2 ANQGSEA. The CDR3 spells CSVVTGLSNQPQHF. CDR3 nucleotide sequence: TGCAGCGTTGTAACAGGGTTAAGCAATCAGCCCCAGCATTTT.

This chain links TRBV7-9 with TRBJ2-7, with D unclear. CDR1 SEHNR and CDR2 FQNEAQ come from the germline V gene (reference sequence). With 4 bases removed from V and 3 bases from J, the gap between germline ends came to 16 bases. The CDR3 runs to 15 residues. The CDR3 DNA is TGTGCCAGCAGCTCTAGTCGAGGCCAGTTCTACGAGCAGTACTTC. Protein: CASSSSRGQFYEQYF. Supplemented by reference TRBV7-9 and TRBJ2-7, the full variable domain reads DTGVSQNPRHKITKRGQNVTFRCDPISEHNRLYWYRQTLGQGPEFLTYFQNEAQLEKSRLLSDRFSAERPKGSFSTLEIQRTEQGDSAMYLCASSSSRGQFYEQYFGPGTRLTVT.

This clonotype was counted at least ten times. The V gene is TRBV25-1, the J gene TRBJ1-1, with D maybe TRBD1 (5 bases). This CDR3 is built from 11 residues. The V end lost 7 bases, the J end lost 11 bases, and 14 bases lay between the germline ends. The germline V gene has CDR1 MGHDK and CDR2 SYGVNS. CDR3 loop: CASKRDGNAFF. The CDR3 DNA is TGTGCCAGCAAAAGGGACGGAAATGCTTTCTTT.

For this clonotype: Relative to the germline gene, one junction end is altered; a read error may explain this. V is TRBV6-1 and J is TRBJ2-7; 7 positions agree with TRBD1. The CDR3 has 12 residues. Germline values: CDR1 MNHNS, CDR2 SASEGT. The CDR3 here is CAGRTGPYEQYF. CDR3 nucleotides: TGTGCCGGCAGGACAGGACCCTACGAGCAGTACTTC.

This clonotype was found many times. The J gene is TRBJ2-7, the V gene TRBV19, with no clear D. The V gene's germline CDR1 is LNHDA and CDR2 SQIVND (reference sequence). This CDR3 has 15 amino acids. V lost 6 bases, J lost 2 bases, and 17 bases lay in between. The CDR3 DNA reads TGTGCCAGTAGGAAGAAAAGTCAGCAGACCTACGAGCAGTACTTC. This translates into CASRKKSQQTYEQYF.

This clonotype was seen repeatedly, ten times or more. This sequence joins TRBV6-5 and TRBJ1-1; a possible D gene is TRBD1 (5 bases). The germline V and J ends were trimmed by 6 bases and 4 bases, with 15 bases remaining between them. There are 14 residues in the CDR3. Germline assignment: CDR1 MNHEY and CDR2 SVGAGI. The CDR3 bases are TGTGCCAGCAGCCGGGGGGGATGGGGCACTGAAGCTTTCTTT. This translates into CASSRGGWGTEAFF.

The CDR3 bases are TGTGCCAGCAGTGGTAGGGGCAAAGAAGGGAACACTGAAGCTTTCTTT. This sequence encodes CASSGRGKEGNTEAFF. The chain recombines TRBV12-3 or TRBV12-4 with TRBJ1-1; possible D gene TRBD1, 5 bases. Trimming left V 5 bases short and J 1 base short, with 17 bases between. This CDR3 contains 16 residues.

This clonotype turned up a few times. This CDR3 is CASSGNFYGYTF. CDR3 sequence (DNA): TGTGCCAGCAGCGGAAACTTTTATGGCTACACCTTC. The chain joins TRBV12-3 or TRBV12-4 to TRBJ1-2, with D hard to call. The CDR3 contains 12 residues. Trimming took off 6 bases at V and 5 bases at J, with 10 bases between the two ends.

The chain carries TRBV6-1 and TRBJ1-2; D ambiguous. The CDR3 has 15 residues. The germline gives CDR1 MNHNS, CDR2 SASEGT. V lost 5 bases and J lost 8, with 21 bases in between. The CDR3 protein is CASSPTVLNTFGYTF. DNA of the CDR3: TGTGCCAGCAGTCCCACAGTCCTTAACACTTTCGGCTACACCTTC.

This clonotype was recorded at least ten times. The chain recombines TRBV18 with TRBJ1-5, with D unclear. The CDR3 runs to 15 residues. V was trimmed by 0 bases and J by 1 base, leaving 7 bases between them. In germline, CDR1 is KGHSH, CDR2 LQKENI. This CDR3 reads CASSPPSRSNQPQHF. CDR3 bases: TGTGCCAGCTCACCACCGTCTCGCAGCAATCAGCCCCAGCATTTT.

The J gene is TRBJ2-7, the V gene TRBV19; maybe TRBD1 (7 bases). This CDR3 is built from 14 residues. Trimming stripped 9 bases from V and 4 bases from J, with 19 bases between. The germline CDR1 and CDR2 sequences are LNHDA and SQIVND (reference sequence). This CDR3 reads CASTPGGLGYEQYF. The CDR3 nucleotides read TGTGCCAGCACTCCAGGGGGGCTCGGGTACGAGCAGTACTTC.

This clonotype was detected only once. The chain recombines TRBV7-2 with TRBJ1-1; tentative D call: TRBD1 (6 bases). V lost 0 bases to trimming and J lost 5 bases, with 13 bases between them. This CDR3 contains 15 residues. The germline gives CDR1 SGHTA, CDR2 FQGNSA. The CDR3, as DNA: TGTGCCAGCAGCTTAGCGAGCGGGGGGCGAACTGAAGCTTTCTTT. Its translation is CASSLASGGRTEAFF.

Ten or more counts support this clonotype. The CDR3 loop reads CASSLNPGVQETQYF. In nucleotides, the CDR3 is TGTGCCAGCAGCTTGAATCCAGGAGTCCAAGAGACCCAGTACTTC. The gene calls are TRBV5-4 and TRBJ2-5; D unresolved. Per germline, CDR1 SGHNT and CDR2 YYREEE (reference sequence). Trimming removed 1 base from V and 1 base from J, with 11 bases in between. The CDR3 has 15 residues.

The gene calls are TRBV11-2 and TRBJ1-1, with D hard to call. Germline V lookup: CDR1 SGHAT, CDR2 FQNNGV. The ends were cut back, 4 bases at V and 6 bases at J, with 12 bases in the middle. This CDR3 spans 13 amino acids. This chain's CDR3 is CASSYSTGAEAFF. Here the CDR3 DNA reads TGTGCCAGCAGCTACTCAACCGGGGCTGAAGCTTTCTTT.